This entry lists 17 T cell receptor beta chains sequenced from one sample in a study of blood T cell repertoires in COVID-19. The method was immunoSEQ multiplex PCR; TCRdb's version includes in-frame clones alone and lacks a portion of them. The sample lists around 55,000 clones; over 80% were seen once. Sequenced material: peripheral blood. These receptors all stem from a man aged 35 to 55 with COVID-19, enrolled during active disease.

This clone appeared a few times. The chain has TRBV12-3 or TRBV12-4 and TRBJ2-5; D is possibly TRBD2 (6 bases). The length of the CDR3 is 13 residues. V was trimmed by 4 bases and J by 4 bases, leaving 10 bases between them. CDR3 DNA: TGTGCCAGCAGTTCTGTGGGGGGAGAGACCCAGTACTTC. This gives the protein CASSSVGGETQYF.

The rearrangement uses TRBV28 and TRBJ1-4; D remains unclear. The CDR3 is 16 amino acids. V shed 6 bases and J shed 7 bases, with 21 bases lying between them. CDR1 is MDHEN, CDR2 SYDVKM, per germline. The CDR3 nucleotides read TGTGCCAGCAGGACCGACCGGGCCGCACGGGGTGAAAAACTGTTTTTT. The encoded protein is CASRTDRAARGEKLFF.

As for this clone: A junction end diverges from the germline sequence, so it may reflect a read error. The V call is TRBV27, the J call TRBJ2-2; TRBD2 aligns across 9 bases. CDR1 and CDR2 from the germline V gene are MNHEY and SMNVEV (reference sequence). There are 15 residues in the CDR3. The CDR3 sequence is CASTLGTSPTGELFF. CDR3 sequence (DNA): TGTGCCAGCACTTTAGGGACTAGCCCTACCGGGGAGCTGTTTTTT.

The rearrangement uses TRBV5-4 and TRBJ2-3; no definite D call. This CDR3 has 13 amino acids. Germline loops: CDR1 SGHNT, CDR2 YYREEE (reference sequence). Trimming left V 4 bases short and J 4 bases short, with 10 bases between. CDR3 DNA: TGTGCCAGCAGCATCCGGAGTGCAGATACGCAGTATTTT. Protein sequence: CASSIRSADTQYF.

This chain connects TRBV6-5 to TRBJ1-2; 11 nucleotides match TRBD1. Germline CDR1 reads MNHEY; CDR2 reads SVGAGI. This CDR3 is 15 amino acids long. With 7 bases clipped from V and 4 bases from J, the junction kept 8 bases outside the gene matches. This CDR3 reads CASISGQGGLYGYTF. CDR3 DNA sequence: TGTGCCAGCATCTCGGGACAGGGGGGCCTCTATGGCTACACCTTC.

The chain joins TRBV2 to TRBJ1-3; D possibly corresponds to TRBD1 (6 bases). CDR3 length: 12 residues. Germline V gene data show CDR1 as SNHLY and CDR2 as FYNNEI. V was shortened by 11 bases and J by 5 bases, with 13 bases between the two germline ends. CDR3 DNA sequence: TGTGCCGTGGGGGACAACCGAAACACCATATATTTT. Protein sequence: CAVGDNRNTIYF.

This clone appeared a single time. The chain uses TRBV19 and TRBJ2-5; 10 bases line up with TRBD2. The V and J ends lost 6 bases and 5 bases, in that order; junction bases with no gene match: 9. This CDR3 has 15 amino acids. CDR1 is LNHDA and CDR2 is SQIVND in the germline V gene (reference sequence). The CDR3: CASSEPGLASETQYF. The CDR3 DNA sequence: TGTGCCAGTAGCGAACCGGGACTAGCGAGTGAGACCCAGTACTTC. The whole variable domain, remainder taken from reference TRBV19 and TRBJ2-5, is DGGITQSPKYLFRKEGQNVTLSCEQNLNHDAMYWYRQDPGQGLRLIYYSQIVNDFQKGDIAEGYSVSREKKESFPLTVTSAQKNPTAFYLCASSEPGLASETQYFGPGTRLLVL.

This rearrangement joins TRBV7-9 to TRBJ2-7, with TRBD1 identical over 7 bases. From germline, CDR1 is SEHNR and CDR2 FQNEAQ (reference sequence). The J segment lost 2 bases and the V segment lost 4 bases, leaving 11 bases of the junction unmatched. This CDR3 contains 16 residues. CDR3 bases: TGTGCCAGCAGCTCTCGAGGGGGCCTACCTCCCTACGAGCAGTACTTC. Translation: CASSSRGGLPPYEQYF.

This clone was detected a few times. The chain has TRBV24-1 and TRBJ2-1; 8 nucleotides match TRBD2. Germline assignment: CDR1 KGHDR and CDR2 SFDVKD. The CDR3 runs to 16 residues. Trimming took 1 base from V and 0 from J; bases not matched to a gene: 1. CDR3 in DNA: TGTGCCACCAGTGATTTTGCGGGGGGCTCCTACAATGAGCAGTTCTTC. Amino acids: CATSDFAGGSYNEQFF.

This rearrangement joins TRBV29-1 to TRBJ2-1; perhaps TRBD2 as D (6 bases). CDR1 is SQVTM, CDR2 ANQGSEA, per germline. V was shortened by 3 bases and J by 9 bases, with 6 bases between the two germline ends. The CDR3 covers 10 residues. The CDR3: CSVDSGEQFF. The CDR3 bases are TGCAGCGTTGATAGCGGTGAGCAGTTCTTC.

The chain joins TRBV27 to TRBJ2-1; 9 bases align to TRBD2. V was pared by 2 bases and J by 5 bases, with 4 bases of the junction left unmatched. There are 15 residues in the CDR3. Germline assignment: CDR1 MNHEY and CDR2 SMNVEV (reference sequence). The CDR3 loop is CASSLVVAGDNEQFF. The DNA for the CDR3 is TGTGCCAGCAGTTTAGTGGTAGCGGGGGACAATGAGCAGTTCTTC.

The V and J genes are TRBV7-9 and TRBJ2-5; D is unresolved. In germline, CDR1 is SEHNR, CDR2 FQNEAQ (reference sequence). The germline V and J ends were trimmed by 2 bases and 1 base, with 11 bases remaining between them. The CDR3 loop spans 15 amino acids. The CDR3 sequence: CASSLNSAPQETQYF. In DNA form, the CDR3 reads TGTGCCAGCAGCTTAAACAGTGCTCCCCAAGAGACCCAGTACTTC.

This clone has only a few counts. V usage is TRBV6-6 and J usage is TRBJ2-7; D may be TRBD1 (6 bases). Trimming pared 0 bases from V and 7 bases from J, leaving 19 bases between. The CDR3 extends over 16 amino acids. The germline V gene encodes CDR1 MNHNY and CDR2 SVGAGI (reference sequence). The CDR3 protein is CASSYSTGSLAGEQYF. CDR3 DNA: TGTGCCAGCAGTTACTCCACAGGGTCGCTAGCTGGTGAGCAGTACTTC.

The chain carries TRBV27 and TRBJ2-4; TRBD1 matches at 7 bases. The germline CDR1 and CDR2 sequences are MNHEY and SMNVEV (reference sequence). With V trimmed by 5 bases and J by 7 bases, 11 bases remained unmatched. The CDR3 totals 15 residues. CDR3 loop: CASSPPGTVRNIQYF. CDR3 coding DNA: TGTGCCAGCAGTCCGCCCGGGACAGTTCGTAACATTCAGTACTTC.

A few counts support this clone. CDR3 loop: CATSDPSQGLDEKLFF. CDR3 DNA: TGTGCCACCAGTGACCCGTCTCAGGGGTTGGATGAAAAACTGTTTTTT. This chain links TRBV24-1 with TRBJ1-4, with D tentatively TRBD1 (6 bases). From germline, CDR1 is KGHDR and CDR2 SFDVKD. The V gene lost 4 bases and the J gene lost 6 bases, with 17 bases spanning the gap. The CDR3 loop spans 16 amino acids.

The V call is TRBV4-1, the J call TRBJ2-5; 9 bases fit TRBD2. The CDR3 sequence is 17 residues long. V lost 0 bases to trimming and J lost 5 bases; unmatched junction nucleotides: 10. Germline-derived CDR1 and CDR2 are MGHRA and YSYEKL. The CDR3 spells CASSQEMAGGPGETQYF. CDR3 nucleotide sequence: TGCGCCAGCAGCCAAGAGATGGCGGGGGGGCCTGGGGAGACCCAGTACTTC.

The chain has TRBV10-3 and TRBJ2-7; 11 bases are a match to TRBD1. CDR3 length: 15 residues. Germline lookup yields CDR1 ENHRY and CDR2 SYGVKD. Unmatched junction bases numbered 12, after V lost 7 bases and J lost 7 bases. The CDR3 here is CAITPDGTGGGEQYF. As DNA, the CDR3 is TGTGCCATCACTCCGGACGGGACAGGGGGAGGGGAGCAGTACTTC.